These 9 T cell receptor beta chains originate from one sample sequenced in a study of blood T cells in healthy people across ages. A sample-barcoded 5' primer and a J-beta primer mix were used in a second PCR of about 7 to 12 cycles. TCRdb itself ran the 5' RACE reads through MiXCR, one entry per CDR3 protein. The sample has some 710,000 distinct CDR3 sequences, over 20% seen once. The sequencing sample was made of blood. These receptors all come from a man aged 65 to 79 in good health.

The genes are TRBV12-3 or TRBV12-4 and TRBJ1-1; possible D gene TRBD1, 5 bases. V was pared by 4 bases and J by 4 bases, with 13 bases between. The CDR3 loop spans 14 amino acids. The CDR3 region is CASSYGGWGTEAFF. CDR3 DNA: TGTGCCAGCAGTTATGGGGGTTGGGGCACTGAAGCTTTCTTT.

The genes are TRBV20-1 and TRBJ2-4, with TRBD1 identical over 10 bases. Germline V CDR1 and CDR2: DFQATT, SNEGSKA (reference sequence). The CDR3 has 12 residues. With 6 bases clipped from V and 7 bases from J, the junction kept 3 bases outside the gene matches. This chain's CDR3 is CSALGQGNIQYF. CDR3 in DNA: TGCAGTGCCCTGGGACAGGGGAACATTCAGTACTTC.

In this sample, this clonotype turned up a few times. The chain is built from TRBV12-3 or TRBV12-4 and TRBJ1-6, with unresolved D. Trimming removed 10 bases at V and 8 bases at J, with 9 bases between. This CDR3 comprises 11 residues. CDR3 coding DNA: TGTGCCATAAAGATAGATTCACCCCTCCACTTT. Amino acids: CAIKIDSPLHF.

Notes on this clonotype: A junction end diverges from the germline sequence, so it may reflect a read error. J is TRBJ1-2 and V is TRBV7-9; D is unclear. The CDR3 loop spans 13 amino acids. Germline V gives CDR1 SEHNR, CDR2 FQNEAQ (reference sequence). CDR3: CATISARVYDYTF. CDR3 nucleotides: TGTGCCACCATCTCGGCAAGGGTCTATGACTACACCTTC.

This chain joins TRBV4-2 and TRBJ2-5, with 7 bases fitting TRBD2. The CDR3 covers 18 residues. Germline V gene lookup returns CDR1 LGHNA and CDR2 YNFKEQ. The trim removed 3 bases at V and 4 bases at J, leaving 17 bases unmatched. The CDR3 loop is CASSQGAGWGVYGETQYF. In DNA form, the CDR3 reads TGTGCCAGCAGCCAGGGAGCGGGATGGGGGGTTTACGGAGAGACCCAGTACTTC.

This clonotype was picked up many times. The rearrangement uses TRBV4-3 and TRBJ1-2, with TRBD1 as a possible D gene (6 bases). The CDR3 length is 13 residues. Germline V gives CDR1 LGHNA, CDR2 YSLEER. V was trimmed by 0 bases and J by 8 bases, leaving 10 bases between them. The CDR3 coding sequence is TGCGCCAGCAGCCAAGACAGGGGCTTCGGCTACACCTTC. This encodes CASSQDRGFGYTF.

In regard to this clonotype: A much larger clone differs by one base, so this may be a read error. The conserved phenylalanine or tryptophan normally closing the CDR3 is absent here, so this likely arose from a read error. In DNA form, the CDR3 reads TGTGCCAGCACGGTGGGGAACATTCAGTACCTC. As protein: CASTVGNIQYL. V gene TRBV6-5 combines with J gene TRBJ2-4; D not certain. V gave up 7 bases and J gave up 7 bases, with 8 bases separating them. This CDR3 comprises 11 residues. Germline assignment: CDR1 MNHEY and CDR2 SVGAGI.

V usage is TRBV5-1 and J usage is TRBJ2-7, with 8 nucleotides matching TRBD1. Germline lookup yields CDR1 SGHRS and CDR2 YFSETQ. The CDR3 sequence is 16 residues long. V lost 2 bases and J lost 0; bases outside the gene matches: 7. CDR3 sequence: CASSLYVDRVSYEQYF. In nucleotides, the CDR3 is TGCGCCAGCAGCTTATACGTGGACAGGGTCTCCTACGAGCAGTACTTC. The entire variable domain, with the rest obtained from reference TRBV5-1 and TRBJ2-7, is as follows: KAGVTQTPRYLIKTRGQQVTLSCSPISGHRSVSWYQQTPGQGLQFLFEYFSETQRNKGNFPGRFSGRQFSNSRSEMNVSTLELGDSALYLCASSLYVDRVSYEQYFGPGTRLTVT.

This clonotype occurred a few times. The chain has TRBV29-1 and TRBJ2-4; TRBD1 matches at 7 bases. The germline V gene encodes CDR1 SQVTM and CDR2 ANQGSEA. The CDR3 contains 12 residues. The V gene end was trimmed by 1 base and the J gene end by 6 bases; junction bases not matched to a gene: 0. The CDR3 loop reads CSVEGQGNIQYF. For the CDR3, the DNA is TGCAGCGTTGAAGGACAGGGAAACATTCAGTACTTC.